This TCR beta chain originates from a study of OX40 agonist ivuxolimab in advanced cancers. Study results and limitations: The 0.1-3.0 mg/kg partial responders had among the lowest clonal expansion.

With respect to this clone: Its specificity is not known.

Generated by immunoSEQ multiplex PCR, the TCRdb table keeps only in-frame clones and is missing some. The data show about 94,000 clones, about nine tenths seen once. This receptor was taken from an adult with an advanced solid tumor such as melanoma, head and neck, liver or kidney cancer. Here the sequenced sample was CD4+ or CD8+ T cells sorted from blood, taken in a trial of the OX40 agonist ivuxolimab.

DNA of the CDR3: TGCGCCAGCAGCTTAGCCCCGACAGGGAGAAGAGAGGTAAGCCAGCAGTTCTTC. Translated: CASSLAPTGRREVSQQFF. The chain joins TRBV5-1 to TRBJ2-1, with 7 bases identical to TRBD1. Germline V gene data show CDR1 as SGHRS and CDR2 as YFSETQ. The junction had 22 bases not matched to a gene; V was cut back by 2 bases and J by 11 bases. The CDR3 loop spans 18 amino acids. Combining the CDR3 with reference TRBV5-1 and TRBJ2-1 gives the whole variable domain KAGVTQTPRYLIKTRGQQVTLSCSPISGHRSVSWYQQTPGQGLQFLFEYFSETQRNKGNFPGRFSGRQFSNSRSEMNVSTLELGDSALYLCASSLAPTGRREVSQQFFGPGTRLTVL.